Each of the 2 T cell receptor beta chains below was sequenced from the same sample in a study of blood T cell repertoires in COVID-19. Profiled with immunoSEQ multiplex PCR; TCRdb holds only in-frame clones, not every one. Of more than 70,000 clones in the sample, 80% to 85% are singletons; the top ten hold 27%. The sample consisted of peripheral blood. Source of these receptors: a human donor in a cohort sampled during active COVID-19.

The genes are TRBV5-1 and TRBJ2-1; D is possibly TRBD2 (6 bases). V lost 2 bases, J lost 4 bases, and 13 bases lay in between. In germline, CDR1 is SGHRS, CDR2 YFSETQ. The CDR3 has 15 amino acids. In DNA, the CDR3 is TGCGCCAGCAGCTTCGAAGCGGGCCTTTACAATGAGCAGTTCTTC. This encodes CASSFEAGLYNEQFF.

This clone has a handful of counts. The rearrangement joins TRBV7-9 to TRBJ2-3; 9 bases line up with TRBD1. This CDR3 is built from 13 residues. Germline-derived CDR1 and CDR2 are SEHNR and FQNEAQ (reference sequence). The V segment lost 8 bases and the J segment 6 bases; nucleotides outside the gene matches: 6. CDR3 coding DNA: TGTGCCAGCGGCGGGACAGGGTTGGATACGCAGTATTTT. Translation: CASGGTGLDTQYF.